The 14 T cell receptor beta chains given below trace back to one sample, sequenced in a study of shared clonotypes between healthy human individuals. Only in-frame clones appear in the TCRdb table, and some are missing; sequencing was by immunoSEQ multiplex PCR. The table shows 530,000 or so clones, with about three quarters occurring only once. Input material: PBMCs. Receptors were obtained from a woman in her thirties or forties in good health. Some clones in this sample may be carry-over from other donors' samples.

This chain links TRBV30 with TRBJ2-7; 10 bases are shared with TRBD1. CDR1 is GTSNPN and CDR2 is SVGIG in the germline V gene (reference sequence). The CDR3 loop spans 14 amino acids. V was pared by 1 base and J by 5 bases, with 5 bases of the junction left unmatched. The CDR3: CAWSAYGTGDEQYF. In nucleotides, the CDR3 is TGTGCCTGGAGTGCCTACGGGACAGGGGACGAGCAGTACTTC.

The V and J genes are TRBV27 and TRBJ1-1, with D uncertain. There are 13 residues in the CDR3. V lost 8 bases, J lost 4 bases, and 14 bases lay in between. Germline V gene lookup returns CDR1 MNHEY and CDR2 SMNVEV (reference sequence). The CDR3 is CASQVGLGTEAFF. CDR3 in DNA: TGTGCCAGCCAAGTCGGATTGGGCACTGAAGCTTTCTTT.

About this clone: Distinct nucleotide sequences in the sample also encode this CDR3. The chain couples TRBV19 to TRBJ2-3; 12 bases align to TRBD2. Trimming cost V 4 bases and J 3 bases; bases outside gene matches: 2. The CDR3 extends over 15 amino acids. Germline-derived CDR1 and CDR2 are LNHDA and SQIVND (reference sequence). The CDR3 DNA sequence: TGTGCCAGTAGTACGACTAGCGGGAGTACAGATACGCAGTATTTT. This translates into CASSTTSGSTDTQYF.

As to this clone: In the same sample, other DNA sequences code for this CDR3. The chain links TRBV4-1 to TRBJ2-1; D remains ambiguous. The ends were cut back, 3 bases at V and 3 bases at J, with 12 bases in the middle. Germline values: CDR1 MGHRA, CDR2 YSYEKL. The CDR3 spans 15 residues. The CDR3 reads CASSQADRNYNEQFF. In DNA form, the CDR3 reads TGCGCCAGCAGCCAGGCGGACCGGAACTACAATGAGCAGTTCTTC.

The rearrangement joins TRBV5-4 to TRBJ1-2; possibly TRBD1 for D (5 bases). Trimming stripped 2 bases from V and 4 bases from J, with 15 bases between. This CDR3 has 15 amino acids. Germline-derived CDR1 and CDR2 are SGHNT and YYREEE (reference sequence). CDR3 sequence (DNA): TGTGCCAGCAGCTTAAAACGAGCCGGGGGCTATGGCTACACCTTC. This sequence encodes CASSLKRAGGYGYTF.

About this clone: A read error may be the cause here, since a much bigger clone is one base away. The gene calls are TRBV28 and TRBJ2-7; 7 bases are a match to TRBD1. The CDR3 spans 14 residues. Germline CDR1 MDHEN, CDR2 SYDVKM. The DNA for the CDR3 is TGTGCCAGCAGTTTAATAGGGGGCCCCTACGAGCAGCACTTC. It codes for CASSLIGGPYEQHF. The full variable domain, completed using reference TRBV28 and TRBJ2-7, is DVKVTQSSRYLVKRTGEKVFLECVQDMDHENMFWYRQDPGLGLRLIYFSYDVKMKEKGDIPEGYSVSREKKERFSLILESASTNQTSMYLCASSLIGGPYEQHFGPGTRLTVT.

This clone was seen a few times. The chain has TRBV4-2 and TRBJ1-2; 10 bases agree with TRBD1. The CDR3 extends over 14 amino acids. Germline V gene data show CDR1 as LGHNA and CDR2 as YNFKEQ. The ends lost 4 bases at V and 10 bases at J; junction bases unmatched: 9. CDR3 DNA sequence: TGTGCCAGCAGCCCACTAGGCGGACAGGGGGTCTACACCTTC. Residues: CASSPLGGQGVYTF.

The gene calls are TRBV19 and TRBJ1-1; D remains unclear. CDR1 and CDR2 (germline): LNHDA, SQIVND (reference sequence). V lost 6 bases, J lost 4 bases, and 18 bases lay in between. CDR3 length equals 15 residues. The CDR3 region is CASRPGRGPATEAFF. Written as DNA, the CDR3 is TGTGCCAGTAGGCCAGGACGCGGGCCGGCCACTGAAGCTTTCTTT.

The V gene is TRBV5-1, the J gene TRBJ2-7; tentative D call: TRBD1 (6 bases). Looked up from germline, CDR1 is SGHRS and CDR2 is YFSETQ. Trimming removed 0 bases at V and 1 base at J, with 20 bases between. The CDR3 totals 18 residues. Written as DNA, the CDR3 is TGCGCCAGCAGCTTGGGCTGGCAGGGGCGGGTTTTGTCCTACGAGCAGTACTTC. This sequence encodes CASSLGWQGRVLSYEQYF.

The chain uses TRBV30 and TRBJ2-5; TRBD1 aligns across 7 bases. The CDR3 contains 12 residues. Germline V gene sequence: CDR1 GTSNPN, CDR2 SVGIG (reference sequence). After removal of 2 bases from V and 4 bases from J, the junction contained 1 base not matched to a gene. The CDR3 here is CAWSRGRETQYF. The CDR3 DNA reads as TGTGCCTGGAGTAGGGGGCGAGAGACCCAGTACTTC. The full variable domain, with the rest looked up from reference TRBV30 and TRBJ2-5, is SQTIHQWPATLVQPVGSPLSLECTVEGTSNPNLYWYRQAAGRGLQLLFYSVGIGQISSEVPQNLSASRPQDRQFILSSKKLLLSDSGFYLCAWSRGRETQYFGPGTRLLVL.

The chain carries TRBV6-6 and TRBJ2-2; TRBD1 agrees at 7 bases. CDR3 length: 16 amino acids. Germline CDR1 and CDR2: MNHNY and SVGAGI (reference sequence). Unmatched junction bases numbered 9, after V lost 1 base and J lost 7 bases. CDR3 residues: CASSYFTKQGYGELFF. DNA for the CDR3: TGTGCCAGCAGTTACTTTACAAAACAGGGGTACGGGGAGCTGTTTTTT.

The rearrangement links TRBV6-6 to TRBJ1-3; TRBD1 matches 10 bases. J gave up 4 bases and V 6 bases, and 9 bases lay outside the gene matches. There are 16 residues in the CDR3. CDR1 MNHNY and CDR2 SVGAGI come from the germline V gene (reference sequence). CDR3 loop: CASRGSDRGGGNTIYF. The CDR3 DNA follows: TGTGCCAGCAGGGGCTCGGACAGGGGGGGAGGAAACACCATATATTTT.

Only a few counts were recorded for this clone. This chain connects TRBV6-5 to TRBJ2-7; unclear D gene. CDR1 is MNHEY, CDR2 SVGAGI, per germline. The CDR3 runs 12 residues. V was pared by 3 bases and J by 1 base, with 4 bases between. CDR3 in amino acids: CASSYSSYEQYF. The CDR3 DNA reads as TGTGCCAGCAGTTATAGTTCCTACGAGCAGTACTTC.

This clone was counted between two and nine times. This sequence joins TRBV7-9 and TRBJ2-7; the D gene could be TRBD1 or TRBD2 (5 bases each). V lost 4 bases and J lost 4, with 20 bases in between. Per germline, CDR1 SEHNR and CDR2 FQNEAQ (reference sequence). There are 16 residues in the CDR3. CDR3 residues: CASSSSSGYRWYEQYF. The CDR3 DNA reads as TGTGCCAGCAGCTCGTCGAGCGGCTACAGGTGGTACGAGCAGTACTTC.